These 8 T cell receptor beta chains originate from one sample sequenced in a study of T cells in Graves' hyperthyroidism and ophthalmopathy. Amplification of TCR beta CDR3 regions used RNA as the template. In the first-round RT-PCR of the TCR CDR3, the HTBI primer set was used. In TCRdb, the multiplex PCR reads were re-called with MiXCR into one record per CDR3 protein. The data hold roughly 650,000 distinct CDR3 sequences, with about a sixth observed a single time. Sequencing was carried out using blood. These TCRs come from a woman aged 40 to 50 with Graves' ophthalmopathy.

This chain joins TRBV28 and TRBJ2-1; D gene unclear. Trimming stripped 6 bases from V and 4 bases from J, with 19 bases between. This CDR3 is built from 16 residues. Germline-derived CDR1 and CDR2 are MDHEN and SYDVKM. The CDR3 protein is CASSKGRTRLYNEQFF. The CDR3 nucleotides are TGTGCCAGCAGCAAGGGTAGGACCAGATTGTACAATGAGCAGTTCTTC.

This rearrangement joins TRBV25-1 to TRBJ2-5; the D gene is possibly TRBD1 (6 bases). Germline loops: CDR1 MGHDK, CDR2 SYGVNS. This CDR3 is 12 amino acids long. With 11 bases removed from V and 7 bases from J, the gap between germline ends came to 17 bases. The CDR3 nucleotides are TGTGCCTCCCAGCAGGGGCACTGGACCCAGTACTTC. This sequence encodes CASQQGHWTQYF.

This clonotype was seen a few times. The chain is built from TRBV6-2 or TRBV6-3 and TRBJ2-7; either TRBD1 or TRBD2 may fit D (5 bases each). V shed 5 bases and J shed 6 bases, with 17 bases lying between them. CDR1 MNHEY and CDR2 SVGEGT come from the germline V gene. This CDR3 comprises 14 residues. The CDR3 sequence is CASSLTGTLAEQYF. The CDR3, as DNA: TGTGCCAGCAGTCTCACCGGGACCCTTGCCGAGCAGTACTTC.

The sample holds a few counts of this clonotype. This chain uses TRBV7-9 with TRBJ1-2, with 7 bases that match TRBD1. The CDR3 totals 18 residues. After removal of 5 bases from V and 8 bases from J, the junction contained 23 bases not matched to a gene. Germline V lookup: CDR1 SEHNR, CDR2 FQNEAQ (reference sequence). The CDR3 sequence: CASSPSPSPKTGRGGYTF. The CDR3 DNA follows: TGTGCCAGCAGCCCCTCCCCCAGCCCCAAGACAGGGCGGGGAGGCTACACCTTC.

This chain links TRBV20-1 with TRBJ2-4; 7 bases align to TRBD1. Germline CDR1 is DFQATT and CDR2 is SNEGSKA (reference sequence). The trim removed 6 bases at V and 0 bases at J, leaving 5 bases unmatched. The CDR3 totals 14 residues. CDR3 protein: CSARDSLAKNIQYF. The CDR3, as DNA: TGCAGTGCACGGGACAGTTTAGCCAAAAACATTCAGTACTTC.

This clonotype was detected many times. The gene calls are TRBV30 and TRBJ2-3, with TRBD2 identical over 10 bases. The CDR3 is 15 residues long. V lost 1 base, J lost 4 bases, and 5 bases stayed unmatched. Germline V gene sequence: CDR1 GTSNPN, CDR2 SVGIG (reference sequence). CDR3 sequence: CAWSAGLAESDTQYF. The CDR3 nucleotides are TGTGCCTGGAGTGCAGGACTAGCGGAGTCAGATACGCAGTATTTT. Combining the CDR3 with reference TRBV30 and TRBJ2-3 gives the whole variable domain SQTIHQWPATLVQPVGSPLSLECTVEGTSNPNLYWYRQAAGRGLQLLFYSVGIGQISSEVPQNLSASRPQDRQFILSSKKLLLSDSGFYLCAWSAGLAESDTQYFGPGTRLTVL.

The chain employs TRBV28 and TRBJ2-7, with D uncertain. The CDR3 loop spans 16 amino acids. Trimming stripped 2 bases from V and 1 base from J, with 15 bases between. The germline V gene encodes CDR1 MDHEN and CDR2 SYDVKM. CDR3 sequence: CASSLLGPKGSYEQYF. DNA of the CDR3: TGTGCCAGCAGTTTACTTGGACCAAAAGGGTCCTACGAGCAGTACTTC.

This clonotype came up a few times. V usage is TRBV20-1 and J usage is TRBJ1-2, with no clear D. The CDR3 is 14 amino acids. Germline loops: CDR1 DFQATT, CDR2 SNEGSKA (reference sequence). Trimming removed 6 bases from V and 6 bases from J, with 20 bases in between. Written as DNA, the CDR3 is TGCAGTGCCAAAACCGGGCCCTCACGTCATGGCTACACCTTC. It yields the protein CSAKTGPSRHGYTF.